This T cell receptor (beta chain) was found in a study of regulatory T cells in long-lasting Graves disease. Library construction for TCR beta used iRepertoire HTBI primers and Arm-PCR of CDR3 regions. TCRdb reprocessed the multiplex PCR reads via MiXCR and lists one record per CDR3 protein. Of about 220,000 distinct CDR3 sequences in the sample, around 20% were seen once. Germline CDR1 and CDR2: MNHNS and SASEGT. V gave up 8 bases and J gave up 0 bases, with 14 bases separating them. The CDR3 sequence is 16 residues long. This clonotype was found many times. Time point here: newly diagnosed GD, antithyroid drugs for less than 3 months. Construction of the TCR library relied on RNA isolated from PBMCs. This sample also appeared in a second study, on T cells in Graves' hyperthyroidism and ophthalmopathy. That paper adds: Uncontrolled infections, other autoimmune diseases, pregnancy or lactation led to exclusion of patients. Most thyroid clonotypes expanded above 0.001 were also detected in blood.

The chain is built from TRBV6-1 and TRBJ1-6, with a possible D match to TRBD1 (6 bases). The specimen was peripheral blood mononuclear cells (PBMCs), collected at new diagnosis, from a patient treated with antithyroid drugs. The clonotype was recovered from a woman aged 25 to 39 with Graves disease. CDR3 in DNA: TGTGCCAGCCGTGGACAGTACAGCTCCTATAATTCACCCCTCCACTTT. This sequence encodes CASRGQYSSYNSPLHF.